This T cell receptor (beta chain) was recovered during a study of cytomegalovirus exposure and HLA in healthy donors. CDR1 is LGHNA, CDR2 YNFKEQ, per germline. Trimming removed 0 bases from V and 4 bases from J; junction bases left unmatched: 4. This CDR3 is 16 amino acids long. Primers included in the PCR were 60 Vbeta and 13 Jbeta primers. Profiled with immunoSEQ multiplex PCR; TCRdb holds only in-frame clones, not every one. The profile shows fewer than 250,000 clones, over 60% of them singletons. Study results and caveats: Researchers reported that three CMV-associated chains were confirmed in vitro as CMV antigen-specific. One later analysis reportedly identified an Asian-associated ancestry cluster that showed fewer N-insertions than the roughly 600-donor mean. Presence/absence analyses took donor sequencing depth as roughly uniform.

As concerns this clone: Its antigen is not known.

The J gene is TRBJ2-3, the V gene TRBV4-2; 10 bases agree with TRBD2. The sample comprised PBMCs. The sequence derives from a woman aged 30 to 39 in good health and CMV-seropositive. The CDR3 region has the DNA TGTGCCAGCAGCCAAGACTTGACTAGCGGGTCAGATACGCAGTATTTT. Amino acids: CASSQDLTSGSDTQYF.